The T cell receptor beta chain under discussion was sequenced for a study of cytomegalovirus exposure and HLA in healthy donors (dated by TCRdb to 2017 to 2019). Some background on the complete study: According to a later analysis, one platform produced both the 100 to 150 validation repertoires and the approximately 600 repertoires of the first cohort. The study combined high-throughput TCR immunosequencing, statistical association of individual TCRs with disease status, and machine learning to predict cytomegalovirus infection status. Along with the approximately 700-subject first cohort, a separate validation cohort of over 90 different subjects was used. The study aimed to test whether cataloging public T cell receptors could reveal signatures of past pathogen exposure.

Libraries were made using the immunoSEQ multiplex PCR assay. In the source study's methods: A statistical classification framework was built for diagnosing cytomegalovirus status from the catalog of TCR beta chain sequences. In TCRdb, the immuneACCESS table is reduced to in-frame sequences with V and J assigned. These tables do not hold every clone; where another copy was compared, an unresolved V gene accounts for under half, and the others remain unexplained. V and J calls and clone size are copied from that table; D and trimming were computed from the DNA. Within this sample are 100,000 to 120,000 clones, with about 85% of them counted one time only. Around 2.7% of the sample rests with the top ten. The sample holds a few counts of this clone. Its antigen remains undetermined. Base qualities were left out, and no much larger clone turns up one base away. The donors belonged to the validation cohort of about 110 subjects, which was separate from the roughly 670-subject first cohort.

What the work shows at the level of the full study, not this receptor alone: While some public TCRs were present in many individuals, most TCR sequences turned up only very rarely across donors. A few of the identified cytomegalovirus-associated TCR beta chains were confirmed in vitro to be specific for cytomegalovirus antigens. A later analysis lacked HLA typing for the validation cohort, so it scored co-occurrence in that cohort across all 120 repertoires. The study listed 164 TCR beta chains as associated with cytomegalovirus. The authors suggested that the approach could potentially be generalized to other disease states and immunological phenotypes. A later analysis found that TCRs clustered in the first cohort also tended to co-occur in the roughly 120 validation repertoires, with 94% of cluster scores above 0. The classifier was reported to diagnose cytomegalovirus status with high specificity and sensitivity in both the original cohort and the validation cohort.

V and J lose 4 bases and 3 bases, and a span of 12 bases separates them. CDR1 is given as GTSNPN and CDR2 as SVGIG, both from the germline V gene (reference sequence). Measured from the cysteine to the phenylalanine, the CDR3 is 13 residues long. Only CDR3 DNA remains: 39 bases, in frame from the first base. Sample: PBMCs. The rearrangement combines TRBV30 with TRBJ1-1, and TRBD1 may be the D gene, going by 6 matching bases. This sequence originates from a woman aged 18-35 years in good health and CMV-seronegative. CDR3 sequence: CAWNRQADTEAFF. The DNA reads TGTGCCTGGAACAGACAGGCGGACACTGAAGCTTTCTTT.